These 25 T cell receptor beta chains share one sample of origin, sequenced in a study of blood T cells in healthy people across ages. A sample-barcoded 5' primer and a J-beta primer mix were used in a second PCR of roughly 6 to 12 cycles. TCRdb passed the 5' RACE reads through MiXCR, listing each CDR3 protein once. The top ten clones hold just under 9% of a sample with hundreds of thousands of distinct CDR3 sequences, approximately 25% of them seen once. These data were also filed under a second study, of T cells of mothers and their children.

Material: blood. The receptor source for this set is a boy younger than 18 in good health.

This chain connects TRBV28 to TRBJ1-4, with 10 bases fitting TRBD1. Per the germline V gene, CDR1 is MDHEN and CDR2 is SYDVKM. The trim removed 8 bases at V and 7 bases at J, leaving 1 base unmatched. This CDR3 spans 12 amino acids. The DNA for the CDR3 is TGTGCCAGCGGGGACAGGGGTGAAAAACTGTTTTTT. It translates to CASGDRGEKLFF.

This clonotype was seen a few times. CDR3 DNA sequence: TGTGCCAGCAGACAGGACCCCGGAGGGGTCAACACCGGGGAGCTGTTTTTT. It is translated as CASRQDPGGVNTGELFF. The chain has TRBV5-5 and TRBJ2-2, with D perhaps matching TRBD2 (6 bases). In germline, CDR1 is SGHKS, CDR2 YYEKEE (reference sequence). This CDR3 has 17 amino acids. V shed 5 bases and J shed 2 bases, with 19 bases lying between them. Combining the CDR3 with reference TRBV5-5 and TRBJ2-2 gives the whole variable domain DAGVTQSPTHLIKTRGQQVTLRCSPISGHKSVSWYQQVLGQGPQFIFQYYEKEERGRGNFPDRFSARQFPNYSSELNVNALLLGDSALYLCASRQDPGGVNTGELFFGEGSRLTVL.

The chain couples TRBV16 to TRBJ1-6; no definite D call. The germline gives CDR1 KGHSY, CDR2 FQNENV. The CDR3 extends over 14 amino acids. V lost 0 bases and J 13 bases, leaving 13 bases between the germline ends. In DNA, the CDR3 is TGTGCCAGCAGCCAATCGGCAACGCCCTCCCCCCTCCACTTT. The encoded protein is CASSQSATPSPLHF.

As concerns this clonotype: Relative to the germline gene, one junction end is altered; a read error may explain this. V gene TRBV20-1 combines with J gene TRBJ1-1; a weak D match, TRBD1 (5 bases). CDR3 length equals 12 residues. CDR1 DFQATT and CDR2 SNEGSKA come from the germline V gene (reference sequence). The CDR3 loop reads CSAIPGSTKAFF. CDR3 nucleotides: TGCAGTGCGATCCCAGGGTCCACTAAAGCTTTCTTT.

V and J are TRBV6-5 and TRBJ2-7; D is perhaps TRBD1 (6 bases). V was pared by 2 bases and J by 2 bases, with 10 bases between. CDR3 size: 14 residues. Germline CDR1 MNHEY, CDR2 SVGAGI. The CDR3 nucleotides are TGTGCCAGCAGTTACGGCAGGGGCGCCTACGAGCAGTACTTC. The encoded protein is CASSYGRGAYEQYF.

This clonotype was counted a few times. The rearrangement joins TRBV20-1 to TRBJ2-5; TRBD1 matches 9 bases. Gene TRBJ2-7 matches the end of the DNA better, so the J call may be wrong. Looked up from germline, CDR1 is DFQATT and CDR2 is SNEGSKA (reference sequence). The CDR3 length is 14 residues. CDR3 residues: CSARATGGGYEQYF. DNA of the CDR3: TGCAGTGCTAGAGCAACAGGGGGCGGCTACGAGCAGTACTTC.

This clonotype appeared a single time. The chain has TRBV7-2 and TRBJ2-1, with a weak D call TRBD2 (6 bases). The CDR3 extends over 11 amino acids. The V gene's germline CDR1 is SGHTA and CDR2 FQGNSA. The V end lost 4 bases, the J end lost 10 bases, and 8 bases lay between the germline ends. The CDR3 loop reads CASSWGLEQFF. CDR3 in DNA: TGTGCCAGCAGCTGGGGACTCGAGCAGTTCTTC.

This sequence joins TRBV4-1 and TRBJ2-5; unclear D gene. The J call may be mistaken, given a closer DNA end match to TRBJ2-7. Looked up from germline, CDR1 is MGHRA and CDR2 is YSYEKL. The CDR3 spans 13 residues. The CDR3 protein is CASSQVLENEQYF. The CDR3 nucleotides read TGCGCCAGCAGCCAAGTTCTCGAGAACGAGCAGTACTTC.

The V gene is TRBV9, the J gene TRBJ1-6, with 10 bases lining up with TRBD1. The germline V gene has CDR1 SGDLS and CDR2 YYNGEE. V lost 4 bases to trimming and J lost 8 bases; unmatched junction nucleotides: 3. The CDR3 loop spans 14 amino acids. The CDR3 DNA reads as TGTGCCAGCAGCTCGGGACAGGGGCATTCACCCCTCCACTTT. It codes for CASSSGQGHSPLHF. The complete variable domain, with remaining parts taken from reference TRBV9 and TRBJ1-6, reads DSGVTQTPKHLITATGQRVTLRCSPRSGDLSVYWYQQSLDQGLQFLIQYYNGEERAKGNILERFSAQQFPDLHSELNLSSLELGDSALYFCASSSGQGHSPLHFGNGTRLTVT.

Comments on this clonotype: One base away lies a much larger clone, so this may be a sequencing read error. This rearrangement joins TRBV29-1 to TRBJ2-3; D remains ambiguous. The germline gives CDR1 SQVTM, CDR2 ANQGSEA. The CDR3 extends over 14 amino acids. Between the trimmed V and J ends, which lost 6 bases and 1 base, there was a span of 14 bases. The CDR3, as DNA: TGCAGCGTCCGAAAGGGTATTGGCACAGATACGCAGTATTTT. Residues: CSVRKGIGTDTQYF.

The chain links TRBV5-1 to TRBJ2-7, with 7 bases matching TRBD1. CDR3 length equals 17 residues. Germline V gene sequence: CDR1 SGHRS, CDR2 YFSETQ. The J segment lost 1 base and the V segment lost 4 bases, leaving 14 bases of the junction unmatched. CDR3 amino acids: CASSTSNRGGRSYEQYF. In nucleotides, the CDR3 is TGCGCCAGCAGCACGTCCAACAGGGGTGGTCGATCCTACGAGCAGTACTTC.

This clonotype showed up many times. The genes are TRBV3-1 and TRBJ2-5; 8 positions agree with TRBD1. The CDR3 has 19 amino acids. V lost 1 base, J lost 0 bases, and 13 bases stayed unmatched. The V gene's germline CDR1 is LGHDT and CDR2 YNNKEL (reference sequence). CDR3 DNA sequence: TGTGCCAGCAGCCAAGTTGCGACAGGGGAGGTCTTTAACCAAGAGACCCAGTACTTC. Protein sequence: CASSQVATGEVFNQETQYF.

This clonotype was detected many times. The V gene is TRBV5-4, the J gene TRBJ1-1, with D perhaps matching TRBD1 (6 bases). V was trimmed by 4 bases and J by 5 bases, leaving 9 bases between them. Germline CDR1 and CDR2: SGHNT and YYREEE (reference sequence). The CDR3 has 12 amino acids. The CDR3 DNA reads as TGTGCCAGCAGCCCGAGGGGGACTGAAGCTTTCTTT. Protein product: CASSPRGTEAFF.

A few counts support this clonotype. The J gene is TRBJ2-5, the V gene TRBV6-2 or TRBV6-3; 8 bases match TRBD2. The DNA end favors TRBJ2-1, so the J call may be wrong. This CDR3 spans 14 amino acids. Germline CDR1 is MNHEY and CDR2 is SVGEGT. The CDR3 DNA is TGTGCCAGCAGCCTGGGCGGGGGGAGAAATGAGCAGTTCTTC. Encoded protein: CASSLGGGRNEQFF.

In its sample, this clonotype was seen once. CDR3 loop: CASSEGGGSFEQYF. CDR3 bases: TGTGCCAGCAGTGAAGGTGGCGGGAGCTTCGAGCAGTACTTC. The rearrangement uses TRBV2 and TRBJ2-7; 7 nucleotides align to TRBD2. The germline V gene encodes CDR1 SNHLY and CDR2 FYNNEI. The CDR3 spans 14 residues. V was pared by 1 base and J by 6 bases, with 6 bases of the junction left unmatched.

This clonotype was found a few times. The chain uses TRBV27 and TRBJ2-1; D is perhaps TRBD1 (6 bases). The germline V and J ends were trimmed by 4 bases and 6 bases, with 16 bases remaining between them. CDR1 and CDR2 from the germline V gene are MNHEY and SMNVEV (reference sequence). This CDR3 is built from 15 residues. This CDR3 is CASSSGGEAVNEQFF. The CDR3, as DNA: TGTGCCAGCAGTTCTGGGGGCGAGGCCGTCAATGAGCAGTTCTTC.

This clonotype was counted between two and nine times. The rearrangement uses TRBV6-2 or TRBV6-3 and TRBJ2-7; 8 nucleotides agree with TRBD1. From germline, CDR1 is MNHEY and CDR2 SVGEGT. This CDR3 has 13 amino acids. V was pared by 8 bases and J by 3 bases, with 6 bases of the junction left unmatched. The CDR3 DNA is TGTGCCAGCCTGGGACAGGCCAGCTACGAGCAGTACTTC. Amino acid sequence: CASLGQASYEQYF.

This chain connects TRBV5-1 to TRBJ1-1; D is undetermined. V was trimmed by 0 bases and J by 8 bases, leaving 14 bases between them. Germline V CDR1 and CDR2: SGHRS, YFSETQ. The CDR3 is 14 amino acids. As DNA, the CDR3 is TGCGCCAGCAGCTTGGCTAGACCAAATCACGAAGCTTTCTTT. Protein: CASSLARPNHEAFF.

This chain joins TRBV25-1 and TRBJ2-5; 10 bases are shared with TRBD1. The J call may be incorrect, as the DNA end agrees better with TRBJ2-7. CDR1 is MGHDK, CDR2 SYGVNS, per germline. This CDR3 has 15 residues. The chain's CDR3 is CASSDVGQGTHEQYF. CDR3 DNA sequence: TGTGCCAGCAGTGATGTGGGACAGGGGACCCACGAGCAGTACTTC.

A single count supports this clonotype. This chain connects TRBV7-9 to TRBJ1-1; weak D call: TRBD1 (6 bases). CDR1 is SEHNR and CDR2 is FQNEAQ in the germline V gene (reference sequence). The CDR3 spans 19 residues. The V and J ends lost 5 bases and 8 bases respectively, with 33 bases between them. The CDR3: CASSVKRLRVPKDTGEAFF. The CDR3 DNA reads TGTGCCAGCAGCGTTAAACGTCTGCGGGTCCCAAAAGATACAGGGGAAGCTTTCTTT.

The chain recombines TRBV12-3 or TRBV12-4 with TRBJ2-7; D gene ambiguous. TRBJ2-5 explains the end of the DNA better; the J call may be wrong. The CDR3 extends over 14 amino acids. CDR3 region: CASSLVLFQETQYF. The CDR3 nucleotides are TGTGCCAGCAGTTTAGTTCTTTTCCAAGAGACCCAGTACTTC.

Many counts were recorded for this clonotype. The gene calls are TRBV18 and TRBJ1-1; no firm D call. From germline, CDR1 is KGHSH and CDR2 LQKENI. CDR3 length equals 12 residues. V was pared by 2 bases and J by 6 bases, with 7 bases between. The chain's CDR3 is CASSPRTAEAFF. The CDR3 region has the DNA TGTGCCAGCTCACCAAGGACGGCTGAAGCTTTCTTT.

The chain has TRBV7-8 and TRBJ2-3; 10 bases map to TRBD2. Germline loops: CDR1 SGHVS, CDR2 FQNEAQ. The CDR3 contains 18 residues. V shed 6 bases, J shed 2 bases, and the junction held 14 bases outside the gene matches. The CDR3 coding sequence is TGTGCCAGCAGTTCAAGCGGGGGGGCCGTCCTACTCACAGATACGCAGTATTTT. Its translation is CASSSSGGAVLLTDTQYF.

V usage is TRBV28 and J usage is TRBJ2-5; D may correspond to TRBD1 or TRBD2 (6 bases each). The DNA end is a closer match to TRBJ2-7, so the J assignment may be wrong. The CDR3 consists of 15 residues. CDR1 is MDHEN, CDR2 SYDVKM, per germline. The CDR3 protein is CATLKRAGDSYEQYF. The CDR3 nucleotides read TGTGCCACCCTTAAGCGGGCAGGGGACTCCTACGAGCAGTACTTC.

This clonotype came up once. V gene TRBV7-3 combines with J gene TRBJ2-1; TRBD2 matches at 13 bases. The germline gives CDR1 SGHTA, CDR2 FQGTGA. The junction had 7 bases not matched to a gene; V was cut back by 0 bases and J by 8 bases. This CDR3 spans 17 amino acids. The CDR3 loop is CASSLTFGLAGEHEQFF. The DNA of the CDR3 is TGTGCCAGCAGCTTAACGTTTGGACTAGCGGGAGAGCATGAGCAGTTCTTC.